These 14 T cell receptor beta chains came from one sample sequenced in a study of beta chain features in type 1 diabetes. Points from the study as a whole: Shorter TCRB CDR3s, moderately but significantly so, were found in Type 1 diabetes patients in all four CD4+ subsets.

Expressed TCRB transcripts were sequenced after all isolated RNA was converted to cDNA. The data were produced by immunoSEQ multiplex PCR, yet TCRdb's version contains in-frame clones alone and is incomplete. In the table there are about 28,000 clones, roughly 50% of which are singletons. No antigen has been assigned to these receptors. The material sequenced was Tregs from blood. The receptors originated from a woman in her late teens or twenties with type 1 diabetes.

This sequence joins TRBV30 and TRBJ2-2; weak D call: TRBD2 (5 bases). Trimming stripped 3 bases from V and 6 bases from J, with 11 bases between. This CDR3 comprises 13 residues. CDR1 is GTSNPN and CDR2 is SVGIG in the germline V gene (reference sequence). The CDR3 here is CAWRDQEAGELFF. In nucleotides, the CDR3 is TGTGCCTGGAGAGACCAGGAGGCCGGGGAGCTGTTTTTT.

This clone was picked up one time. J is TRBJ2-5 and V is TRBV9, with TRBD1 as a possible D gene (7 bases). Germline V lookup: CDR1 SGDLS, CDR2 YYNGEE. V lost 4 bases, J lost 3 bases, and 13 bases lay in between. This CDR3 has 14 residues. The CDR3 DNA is TGTGCCAGCAGCCGAGGGGGGACAGAAGAGACCCAGTACTTC. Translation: CASSRGGTEETQYF.

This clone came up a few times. The DNA of the CDR3 is TGTGCCAGCAGCGGGGTCGGAGCTACCATTCAGGGCAATGAGCAGTTCTTC. Translating it yields CASSGVGATIQGNEQFF. This sequence joins TRBV13 and TRBJ2-1, with D maybe TRBD1 (5 bases). V was trimmed by 5 bases and J by 6 bases, leaving 23 bases between them. CDR1 is PRHDT and CDR2 is FYEKMQ in the germline V gene (reference sequence). This CDR3 comprises 17 residues.

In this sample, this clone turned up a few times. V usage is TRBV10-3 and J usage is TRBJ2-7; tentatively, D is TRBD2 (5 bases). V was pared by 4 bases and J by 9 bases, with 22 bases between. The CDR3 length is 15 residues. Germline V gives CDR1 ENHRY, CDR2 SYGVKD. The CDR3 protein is CAISGSYLGFAGQYF. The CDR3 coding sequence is TGTGCCATCAGTGGGTCCTACTTAGGGTTTGCGGGGCAGTACTTC.

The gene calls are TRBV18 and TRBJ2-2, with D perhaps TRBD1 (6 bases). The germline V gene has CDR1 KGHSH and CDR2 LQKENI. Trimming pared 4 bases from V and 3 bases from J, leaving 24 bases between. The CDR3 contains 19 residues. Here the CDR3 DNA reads TGTGCCAGCTCACTGGGGGCAAGGACGCCGATTGATGACACCGGGGAGCTGTTTTTT. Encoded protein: CASSLGARTPIDDTGELFF.

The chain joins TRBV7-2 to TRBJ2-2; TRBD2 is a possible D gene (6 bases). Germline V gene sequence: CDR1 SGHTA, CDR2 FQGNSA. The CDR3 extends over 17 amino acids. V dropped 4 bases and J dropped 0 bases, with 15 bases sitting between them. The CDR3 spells CASSYEAGPTNTGELFF. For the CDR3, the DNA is TGTGCCAGCAGCTACGAGGCGGGGCCTACGAACACCGGGGAGCTGTTTTTT.

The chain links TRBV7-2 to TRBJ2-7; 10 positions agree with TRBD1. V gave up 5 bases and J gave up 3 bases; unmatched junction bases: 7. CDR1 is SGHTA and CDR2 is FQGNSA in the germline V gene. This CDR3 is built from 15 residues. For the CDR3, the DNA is TGTGCCAGCAGCGACGGACAGGGGGGCAACTACGAGCAGTACTTC. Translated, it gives CASSDGQGGNYEQYF.

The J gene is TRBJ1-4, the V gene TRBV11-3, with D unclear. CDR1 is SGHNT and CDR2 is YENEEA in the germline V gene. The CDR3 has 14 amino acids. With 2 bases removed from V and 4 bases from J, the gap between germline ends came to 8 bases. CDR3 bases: TGTGCCAGCAGCTTAAACGGGATTAATGAAAAACTGTTTTTT. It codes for CASSLNGINEKLFF.

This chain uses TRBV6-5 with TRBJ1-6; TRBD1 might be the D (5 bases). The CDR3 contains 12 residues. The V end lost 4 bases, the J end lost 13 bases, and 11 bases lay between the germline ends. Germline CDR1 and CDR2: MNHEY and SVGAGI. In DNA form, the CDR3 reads TGTGCCAGCAGTTTGGCGGAGGGGCCCCTCCACTTT. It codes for CASSLAEGPLHF.

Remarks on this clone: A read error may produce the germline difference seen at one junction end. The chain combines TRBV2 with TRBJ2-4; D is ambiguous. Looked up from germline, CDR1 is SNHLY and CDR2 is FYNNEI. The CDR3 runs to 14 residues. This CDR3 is CASSEVTPKDIQYF. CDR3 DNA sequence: TGTGCCAGCAGTGAGGTTACTCCCAAAGACATTCAGTACTTC.

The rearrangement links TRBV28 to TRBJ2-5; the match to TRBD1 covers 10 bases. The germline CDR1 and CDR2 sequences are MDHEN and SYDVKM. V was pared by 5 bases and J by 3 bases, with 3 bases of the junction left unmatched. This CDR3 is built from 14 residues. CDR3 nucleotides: TGTGCCAGCAGTGCGACAGGGGGCGAAGAGACCCAGTACTTC. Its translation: CASSATGGEETQYF. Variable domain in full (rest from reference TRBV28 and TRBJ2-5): DVKVTQSSRYLVKRTGEKVFLECVQDMDHENMFWYRQDPGLGLRLIYFSYDVKMKEKGDIPEGYSVSREKKERFSLILESASTNQTSMYLCASSATGGEETQYFGPGTRLLVL.

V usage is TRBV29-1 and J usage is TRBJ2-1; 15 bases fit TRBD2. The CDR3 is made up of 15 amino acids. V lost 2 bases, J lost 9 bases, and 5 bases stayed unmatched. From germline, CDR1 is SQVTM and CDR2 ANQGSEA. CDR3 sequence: CSVERGLAGGGEQFF. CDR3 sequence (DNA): TGCAGCGTTGAACGGGGACTAGCGGGAGGAGGTGAGCAGTTCTTC.

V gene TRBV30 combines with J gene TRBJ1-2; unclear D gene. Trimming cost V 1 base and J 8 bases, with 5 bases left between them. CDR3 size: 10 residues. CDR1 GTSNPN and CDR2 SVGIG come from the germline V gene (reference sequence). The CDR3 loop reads CAWSAVGYTF. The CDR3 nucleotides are TGTGCCTGGAGTGCCGTGGGCTACACCTTC.

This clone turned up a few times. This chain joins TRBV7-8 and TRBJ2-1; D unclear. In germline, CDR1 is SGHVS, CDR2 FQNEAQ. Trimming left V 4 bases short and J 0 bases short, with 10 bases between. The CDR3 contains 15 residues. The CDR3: CASSSQMFSYNEQFF. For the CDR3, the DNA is TGTGCCAGCAGCTCTCAGATGTTCTCCTACAATGAGCAGTTCTTC.